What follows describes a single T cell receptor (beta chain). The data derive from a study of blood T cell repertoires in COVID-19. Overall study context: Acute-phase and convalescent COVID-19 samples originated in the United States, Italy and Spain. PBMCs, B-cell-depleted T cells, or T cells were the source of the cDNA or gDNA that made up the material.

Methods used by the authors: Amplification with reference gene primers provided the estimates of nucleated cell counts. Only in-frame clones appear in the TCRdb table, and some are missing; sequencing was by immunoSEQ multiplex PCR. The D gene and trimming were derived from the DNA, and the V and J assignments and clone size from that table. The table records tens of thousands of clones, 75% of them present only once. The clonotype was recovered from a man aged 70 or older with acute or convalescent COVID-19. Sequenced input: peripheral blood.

Here the CDR3 reads CASSSTVDEKLFF. The CDR3 nucleotides read TGCGCCAGCAGCTCGACAGTAGATGAAAAACTGTTTTTT. The genes are TRBV5-1 and TRBJ1-4, with a possible D match to TRBD1 (5 bases). V lost 3 bases and J lost 6, with 9 bases in between. Germline values: CDR1 SGHRS, CDR2 YFSETQ. The CDR3 covers 13 residues.